The 21 T cell receptor beta chains below were found in one sample sequenced in a study of vaccination effects on CD4 cells after COVID-19. Profiled with immunoSEQ multiplex PCR; TCRdb holds only in-frame clones, not every one. Counted here are tens of thousands of clones, over 65% occurring once; the ten biggest clones make up 3.5% to 4.5%. These receptors have no known antigen. Cells that had been cultured for 10 days were the source of isolated CD4+ T cells. This person's SARS-CoV-2 infection, confirmed by PCR, occurred between March and December 2020. It was two doses of either the BNT162b2 or mRNA-1273 vaccine that participants received. Specimen: CD4+ T cells from PBMCs cultured without peptide, collected after COVID-19 vaccination. The receptors were gathered from a human donor who had a prior SARS-CoV-2 infection.

This chain uses TRBV19 with TRBJ2-1, with D possibly TRBD1 on 6 matching bases. V dropped 5 bases and J dropped 6 bases, with 17 bases sitting between them. Germline CDR1 reads LNHDA; CDR2 reads SQIVND (reference sequence). CDR3 length: 15 amino acids. The CDR3 DNA reads TGTGCCAGTAGTCTCAGGGGTCCGAGGGGCAATGAGCAGTTCTTC. Amino acids: CASSLRGPRGNEQFF.

J is TRBJ1-3 and V is TRBV18; maybe TRBD1 (6 bases). Trimming cost V 2 bases and J 5 bases, with 13 bases left between them. The CDR3 runs to 15 residues. From germline, CDR1 is KGHSH and CDR2 LQKENI. The CDR3 protein is CASSPSQGSRNTIYF. In DNA, the CDR3 is TGTGCCAGCTCACCATCCCAGGGGAGCAGAAACACCATATATTTT.

The count of this clone is one. Other DNA sequences in the same sample also yield this CDR3. V usage is TRBV11-3 and J usage is TRBJ1-2, with D perhaps TRBD1 (5 bases). V was cut by 5 bases and J by 0 bases, with 10 bases left in between. Germline V gene lookup returns CDR1 SGHNT and CDR2 YENEEA. The CDR3 totals 14 residues. CDR3 region: CASSLGPTNYGYTF. The DNA of the CDR3 is TGTGCCAGCAGCCTGGGGCCGACTAACTATGGCTACACCTTC.

This clone has only one observation. The chain uses TRBV6-5 and TRBJ1-1; D possibly corresponds to TRBD1 (6 bases). The CDR3 loop spans 15 amino acids. From germline, CDR1 is MNHEY and CDR2 SVGAGI. Trimming removed 6 bases at V and 0 bases at J, with 14 bases between. The CDR3 loop reads CASSRGQNMNTEAFF. CDR3 coding DNA: TGTGCCAGCAGCAGAGGACAGAACATGAACACTGAAGCTTTCTTT.

The genes are TRBV7-8 and TRBJ2-3; D tentatively reads TRBD1 or TRBD2 (5 bases each). The CDR3 loop spans 16 amino acids. Between the trimmed V and J ends, which lost 5 bases and 4 bases, there was a span of 19 bases. Germline V gene lookup returns CDR1 SGHVS and CDR2 FQNEAQ. The CDR3 is CASSHSSGRGADTQYF. The CDR3 DNA reads as TGTGCCAGCAGCCACTCTAGTGGGCGAGGGGCAGATACGCAGTATTTT.

This clone rates as medium-sized. The chain links TRBV7-3 to TRBJ1-2, with 8 bases lining up with TRBD1. V shed 5 bases and J 4 bases; nucleotides not matched to a gene: 3. There are 13 residues in the CDR3. Germline CDR1 and CDR2: SGHTA and FQGTGA. The CDR3 region has the DNA TGTGCCAGCAGCCCCACAGGGGGCTATGGCTACACCTTC. It codes for CASSPTGGYGYTF.

The chain couples TRBV29-1 to TRBJ2-3; 11 bases map to TRBD2. V dropped 7 bases and J dropped 6; count of bases not matched to a gene: 9. CDR1 is SQVTM, CDR2 ANQGSEA, per germline. The CDR3 runs 14 residues. The CDR3 bases are TGCAGCGGACTTCGGTCTAGCGGGGGGGATACGCAGTATTTT. This translates into CSGLRSSGGDTQYF.

The V and J genes are TRBV13 and TRBJ2-6; D remains unclear. Germline CDR1 is PRHDT and CDR2 is FYEKMQ (reference sequence). This CDR3 spans 14 amino acids. V was pared by 5 bases and J by 0 bases, with 5 bases between. CDR3 sequence reads: CASSRPSGANVLTF. CDR3 DNA sequence: TGTGCCAGCAGCCGACCCTCTGGGGCCAACGTCCTGACTTTC.

The rearrangement joins TRBV29-1 to TRBJ1-2; D not certain. CDR3 length equals 12 residues. V lost 6 bases and J lost 5, with 13 bases in between. Germline CDR1 and CDR2: SQVTM and ANQGSEA. The CDR3 spells CSVADFQYGYTF. As DNA, the CDR3 is TGCAGCGTAGCAGACTTTCAATATGGCTACACCTTC.

The chain uses TRBV9 and TRBJ2-1; D is undetermined. The CDR3 extends over 15 amino acids. Germline assignment: CDR1 SGDLS and CDR2 YYNGEE. V was clipped by 0 bases and J by 0 bases, with 7 bases between them. CDR3: CASSVAGDSYNEQFF. The CDR3 nucleotides are TGTGCCAGCAGCGTAGCTGGGGACTCCTACAATGAGCAGTTCTTC.

This clone showed up just a few times. The CDR3 is CASGDRGPYEQYF. The CDR3 DNA reads TGTGCCAGCGGGGACAGGGGGCCCTACGAGCAGTACTTC. This chain uses TRBV27 with TRBJ2-7; 12 bases fit TRBD1. This CDR3 region has 13 residues. V was pared by 8 bases and J by 2 bases, with 1 base of the junction left unmatched. Germline loops: CDR1 MNHEY, CDR2 SMNVEV (reference sequence).

The chain recombines TRBV5-4 with TRBJ2-7; 11 nucleotides agree with TRBD2. The CDR3 is 16 residues long. V was clipped by 2 bases and J by 0 bases; unmatched bases: 4. The germline V gene has CDR1 SGHNT and CDR2 YYREEE (reference sequence). The CDR3: CASSFWTSGYSYEQYF. CDR3 sequence (DNA): TGTGCCAGCAGCTTTTGGACTAGCGGGTACTCCTACGAGCAGTACTTC.

The chain uses TRBV7-9 and TRBJ2-3, with TRBD1 as a possible D gene (6 bases). CDR1 and CDR2 from the germline V gene are SEHNR and FQNEAQ (reference sequence). The CDR3 sequence is 17 residues long. V lost 0 bases and J 3 bases, leaving 16 bases between the germline ends. The CDR3 sequence is CASSLAVSTRGTDTQYF. The CDR3 region has the DNA TGTGCCAGCAGCTTAGCGGTCTCAACTAGGGGGACAGATACGCAGTATTTT. The full variable domain, with the rest looked up from reference TRBV7-9 and TRBJ2-3, is DTGVSQNPRHKITKRGQNVTFRCDPISEHNRLYWYRQTLGQGPEFLTYFQNEAQLEKSRLLSDRFSAERPKGSFSTLEIQRTEQGDSAMYLCASSLAVSTRGTDTQYFGPGTRLTVL.

This chain links TRBV9 with TRBJ1-2; 8 nucleotides line up with TRBD1. This CDR3 is 14 amino acids long. V lost 0 bases to trimming and J lost 4 bases; unmatched junction nucleotides: 2. The germline CDR1 and CDR2 sequences are SGDLS and YYNGEE. CDR3 bases: TGTGCCAGCAGCGTAGGAGACAGGGGCTATGGCTACACCTTC. Its protein product is CASSVGDRGYGYTF.

As for this clone: Other DNA sequences within the sample encode an identical CDR3. The gene calls are TRBV6-1 and TRBJ2-7; D is uncertain. Trimming took off 0 bases at V and 4 bases at J, with 13 bases between the two ends. Germline V lookup: CDR1 MNHNS, CDR2 SASEGT. The CDR3 is 15 residues long. CDR3 DNA: TGTGCCAGCAGTGAAGCTCCCGGCCCAGGTTACGAGCAGTACTTC. Its translation is CASSEAPGPGYEQYF.

The V call is TRBV19, the J call TRBJ2-5; a weak D match, TRBD1 (5 bases). The germline V gene has CDR1 LNHDA and CDR2 SQIVND (reference sequence). The V and J ends lost 2 bases and 2 bases respectively, with 9 bases between them. CDR3 length: 14 residues. CDR3 coding DNA: TGTGCCAGTAGTATACGGGCAGGGCAAGAGACCCAGTACTTC. Its protein is CASSIRAGQETQYF.

The rearrangement uses TRBV29-1 and TRBJ2-3; 7 nucleotides match TRBD2. In germline, CDR1 is SQVTM, CDR2 ANQGSEA. The CDR3 runs to 14 residues. J lost 4 bases, V lost 3 bases, and 7 bases had no gene match. CDR3 DNA: TGCAGCGTTGAGGGCGGGAGAGGGGCAGATACGCAGTATTTT. Amino acid sequence: CSVEGGRGADTQYF.

This sequence joins TRBV2 and TRBJ2-2; 11 bases map to TRBD1. Germline assignment: CDR1 SNHLY and CDR2 FYNNEI. The CDR3 totals 15 residues. V shed 6 bases and J 5 bases; nucleotides not matched to a gene: 5. The CDR3 nucleotides read TGTGCCAGCAGAGGACAGGGGGCGAGGACCGGGGAGCTGTTTTTT. Protein sequence: CASRGQGARTGELFF.

This clone was recorded only once. This sequence joins TRBV3-1 (or the pseudogene TRBV3-2) and TRBJ2-5; no reliable D call. V gave up 4 bases and J gave up 1 base, with 16 bases separating them. There are 16 residues in the CDR3. Looked up from germline, CDR1 is LGHDT and CDR2 is YNNKEL (reference sequence). The CDR3 loop reads CASSPWTALVQETQYF. As DNA, the CDR3 is TGTGCCAGCAGCCCATGGACGGCCTTGGTCCAAGAGACCCAGTACTTC.

The count of this clone is one. The J gene is TRBJ2-1, the V gene TRBV24-1, with D unresolved. This CDR3 contains 14 residues. Between the trimmed V and J ends, which lost 6 bases and 6 bases, there was a span of 14 bases. The germline V gene encodes CDR1 KGHDR and CDR2 SFDVKD. The CDR3 sequence is CATSNPGFSNEQFF. The CDR3 bases are TGTGCCACCAGTAACCCCGGGTTTTCCAATGAGCAGTTCTTC.

The rearrangement links TRBV6-5 to TRBJ2-7; D is unclear. The CDR3 runs to 13 residues. The germline V gene encodes CDR1 MNHEY and CDR2 SVGAGI. V lost 8 bases to trimming and J lost 3 bases, with 14 bases between them. The CDR3 region has the DNA TGTGCCAGCCGGGCAGTCGCCCACTACGAGCAGTACTTC. Amino acid sequence: CASRAVAHYEQYF.